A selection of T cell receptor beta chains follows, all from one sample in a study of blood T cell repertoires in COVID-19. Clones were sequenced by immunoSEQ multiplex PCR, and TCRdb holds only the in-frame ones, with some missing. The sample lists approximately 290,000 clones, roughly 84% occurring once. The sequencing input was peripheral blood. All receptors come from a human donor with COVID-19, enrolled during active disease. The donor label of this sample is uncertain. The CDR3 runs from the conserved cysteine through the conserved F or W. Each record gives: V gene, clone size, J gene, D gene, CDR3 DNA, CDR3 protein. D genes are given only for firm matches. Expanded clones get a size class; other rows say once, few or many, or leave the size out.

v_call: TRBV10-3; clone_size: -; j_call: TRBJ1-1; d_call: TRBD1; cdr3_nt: TGTGCCATCAGCCCAGGCCGGACAGGGGGCGAGAACACTGAAGCTTTCTTT; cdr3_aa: CAISPGRTGGENTEAFF
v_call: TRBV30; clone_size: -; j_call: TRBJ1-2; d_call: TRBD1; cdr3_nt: TGTGCCTGGAGTGTACTTCCGGGACAGGGGGTGAGTGGCTACACCTTC; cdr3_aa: CAWSVLPGQGVSGYTF
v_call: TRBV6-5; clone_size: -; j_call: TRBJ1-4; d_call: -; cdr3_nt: TGTGCCAGCAGTTACAGGCAGGGGAATGAAAAACTGTTTTTT; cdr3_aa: CASSYRQGNEKLFF
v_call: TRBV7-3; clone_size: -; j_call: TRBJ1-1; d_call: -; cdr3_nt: TGTGCCAGCTCAGCCATGGCGACAGGGAACACTGAAGCTTTCTTT; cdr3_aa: CASSAMATGNTEAFF
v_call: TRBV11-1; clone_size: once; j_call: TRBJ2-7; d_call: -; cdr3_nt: TGTGCCAGCAGCTCCCTGCGGGGCAGGGCCCACGAGCAGTACTTC; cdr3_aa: CASSSLRGRAHEQYF
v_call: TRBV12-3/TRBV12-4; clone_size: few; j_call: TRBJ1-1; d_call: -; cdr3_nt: TGTGCCAGCAGTTTTAATAGGAACACTGAAGCTTTCTTT; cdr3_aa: CASSFNRNTEAFF
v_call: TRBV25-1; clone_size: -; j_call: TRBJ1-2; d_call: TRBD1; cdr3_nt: TGTGCCAGCAGTGGCCGGGACAGGGGGATTGGCTACACCTTC; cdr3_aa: CASSGRDRGIGYTF
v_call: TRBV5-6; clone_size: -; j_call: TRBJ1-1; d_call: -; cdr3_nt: TGTGCCAGCAGCTTCCCGGGACAAAACACTGAAGCTTTCTTT; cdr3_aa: CASSFPGQNTEAFF
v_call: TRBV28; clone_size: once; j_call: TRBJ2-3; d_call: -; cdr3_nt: TGTGCCAGCAGTTTCGGCGGCGTTGGCACAGATACGCAGTATTTT; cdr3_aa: CASSFGGVGTDTQYF
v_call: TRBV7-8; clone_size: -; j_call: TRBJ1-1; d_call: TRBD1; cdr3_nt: TGTGCCAGCAGCTTAGTGTTGGACAGGGGGTATACTGAAGCTTTCTTT; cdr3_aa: CASSLVLDRGYTEAFF
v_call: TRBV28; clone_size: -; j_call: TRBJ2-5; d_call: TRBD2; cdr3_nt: TGTGCCAGCAGTTTCTCTCGACTAGCGGGAAAAGAGACCCAGTACTTC; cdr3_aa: CASSFSRLAGKETQYF
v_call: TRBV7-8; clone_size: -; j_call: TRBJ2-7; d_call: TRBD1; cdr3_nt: TGTGCCAGCAGCTTTGACAGGGTCTCCTACGAGCAGTACTTC; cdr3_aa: CASSFDRVSYEQYF
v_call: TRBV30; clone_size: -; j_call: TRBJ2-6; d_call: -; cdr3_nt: TGTGCCTGGAACCCAGGCTCGTCCAACGTCCTGACTTTC; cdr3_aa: CAWNPGSSNVLTF
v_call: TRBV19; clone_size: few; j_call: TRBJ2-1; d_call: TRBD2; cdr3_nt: TGTGCCAGTAGTAGCACTAGCGGTAGTGAGCAGTTCTTC; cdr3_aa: CASSSTSGSEQFF
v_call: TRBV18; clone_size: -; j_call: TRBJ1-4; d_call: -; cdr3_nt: TGTGCCAGCTCACCAGGGTCGGAGTCTGAAAAACTGTTTTTT; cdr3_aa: CASSPGSESEKLFF
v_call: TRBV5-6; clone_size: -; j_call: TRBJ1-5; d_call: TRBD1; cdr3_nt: TGTGCCAGCTCCGCCCAGGGGGCTGACAATCAGCCCCAGCATTTT; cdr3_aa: CASSAQGADNQPQHF
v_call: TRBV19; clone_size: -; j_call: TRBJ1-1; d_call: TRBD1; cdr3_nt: TGTGCCAGTAGCCCATCGGTACCCAGGGGGCCGAACACTGAAGCTTTCTTT; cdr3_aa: CASSPSVPRGPNTEAFF
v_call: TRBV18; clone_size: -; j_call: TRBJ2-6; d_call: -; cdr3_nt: TGTGCCAGCTCACAGCCTCCAGGGTCCGGGGCCAACGTCCTGACTTTC; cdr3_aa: CASSQPPGSGANVLTF
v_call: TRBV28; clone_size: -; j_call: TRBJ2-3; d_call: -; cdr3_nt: TGTGCCAGCAGTTCTCCTAGCACAGATACGCAGTATTTT; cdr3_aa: CASSSPSTDTQYF
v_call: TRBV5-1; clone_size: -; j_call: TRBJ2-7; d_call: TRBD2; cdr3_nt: TGCGCCAGCAGCTTGATAAGCGGGAGTGGAACGTGGTCCTACGAGCAGTACTTC; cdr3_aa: CASSLISGSGTWSYEQYF
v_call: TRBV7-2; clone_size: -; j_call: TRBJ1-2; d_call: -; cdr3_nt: TGTGCCAGCAGCTTGGACAGCAGAAGCCTAGCTAACTATGGCTACACCTTC; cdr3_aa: CASSLDSRSLANYGYTF
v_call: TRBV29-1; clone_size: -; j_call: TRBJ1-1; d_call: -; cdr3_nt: TGCAGCGTTAGGGAGGGGGATGCTTTCTTT; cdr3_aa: CSVREGDAFF
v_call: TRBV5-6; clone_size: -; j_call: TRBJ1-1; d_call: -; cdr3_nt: TGTGCCAGCAGCTTGGGACAGCGCACTGAAGCTTTCTTT; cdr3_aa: CASSLGQRTEAFF
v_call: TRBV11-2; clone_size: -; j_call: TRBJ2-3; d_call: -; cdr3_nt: TGTGCCAGCAGCTTAGGTATAGGGGCAGATACGCAGTATTTT; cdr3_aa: CASSLGIGADTQYF